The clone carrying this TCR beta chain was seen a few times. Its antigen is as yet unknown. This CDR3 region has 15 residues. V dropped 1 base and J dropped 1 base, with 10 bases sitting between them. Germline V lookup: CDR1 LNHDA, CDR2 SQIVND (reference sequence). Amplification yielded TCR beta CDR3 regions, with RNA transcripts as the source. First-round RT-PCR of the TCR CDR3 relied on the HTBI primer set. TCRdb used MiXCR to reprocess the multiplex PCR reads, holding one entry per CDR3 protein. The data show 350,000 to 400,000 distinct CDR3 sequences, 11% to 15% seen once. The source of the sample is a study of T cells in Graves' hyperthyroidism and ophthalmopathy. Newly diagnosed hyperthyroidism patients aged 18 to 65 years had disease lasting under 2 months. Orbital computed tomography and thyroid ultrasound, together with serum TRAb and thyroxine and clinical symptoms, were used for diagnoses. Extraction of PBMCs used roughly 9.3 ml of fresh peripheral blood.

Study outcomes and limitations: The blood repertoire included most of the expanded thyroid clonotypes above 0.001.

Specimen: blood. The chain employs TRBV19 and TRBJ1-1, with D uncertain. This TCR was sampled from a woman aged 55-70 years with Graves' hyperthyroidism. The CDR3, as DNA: TGTGCCAGTAGTATAGCAGGTTATGGGAACACTGAAGCTTTCTTT. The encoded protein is CASSIAGYGNTEAFF.